The 28 T cell receptor beta chains listed next were all sequenced from one sample in a study of T cell repertoires in cytomegalovirus infection. TCRdb itself ran the reads through MiXCR, one entry per CDR3 protein. The sample carries hundreds of thousands of distinct CDR3 sequences, 10% to 12% recorded once. The specimen sequenced was PBMCs. Receptor source: a human donor in good health (CMV status not recorded). Some clones in this sample may be carry-over from other donors' samples.

This clonotype has a count of ten or more. The rearrangement links TRBV11-1 to TRBJ1-6; D call uncertain. V was clipped by 1 base and J by 8 bases, with 9 bases between them. This CDR3 contains 14 residues. Germline V lookup: CDR1 SGHAT, CDR2 FQDESV (reference sequence). DNA for the CDR3: TGTGCCAGCAGCTTAGTGGACGGGGATTCACCCCTCCACTTT. Its translation: CASSLVDGDSPLHF. The complete variable domain, with remaining parts taken from reference TRBV11-1 and TRBJ1-6, reads EAEVAQSPRYKITEKSQAVAFWCDPISGHATLYWYRQILGQGPELLVQFQDESVVDDSQLPKDRFSAERLKGVDSTLKIQPAELGDSAMYLCASSLVDGDSPLHFGNGTRLTVT.

Many counts were recorded for this clonotype. The chain carries TRBV11-2 and TRBJ1-5, with D possibly TRBD1 on 5 matching bases. V was trimmed by 5 bases and J by 0 bases, leaving 14 bases between them. The CDR3 runs 16 residues. CDR1 is SGHAT and CDR2 is FQNNGV in the germline V gene. CDR3 DNA: TGTGCCAGCAGCGGGGGGTGGGGACGTAGCAATCAGCCCCAGCATTTT. Amino acid sequence: CASSGGWGRSNQPQHF.

This clonotype was seen ten or more times. The V and J genes are TRBV10-3 and TRBJ1-3; D is perhaps TRBD1 (5 bases). V was pared by 4 bases and J by 0 bases, with 10 bases between. Germline V gene data show CDR1 as ENHRY and CDR2 as SYGVKD. The CDR3 is 15 residues long. The CDR3 DNA reads as TGTGCCATCAGTGTTTCAGGGCTCTCTGGAAACACCATATATTTT. Its protein product is CAISVSGLSGNTIYF.

This clonotype was seen a few times. The V and J genes are TRBV7-3 and TRBJ2-3; 14 bases agree with TRBD2. The germline V gene has CDR1 SGHTA and CDR2 FQGTGA. Losses at the gene ends were 5 bases for V and 0 bases for J; bases not matched to a gene: 7. CDR3 length equals 18 residues. DNA for the CDR3: TGTGCCAGCAGCCCCAGGACTAGCGGGAGGCTTAGCACAGATACGCAGTATTTT. Amino acids: CASSPRTSGRLSTDTQYF.

The table lists this clonotype with a few counts. The V and J genes are TRBV5-1 and TRBJ1-4; D not resolved. Trimming cost V 0 bases and J 3 bases, with 6 bases left between them. CDR1 SGHRS and CDR2 YFSETQ come from the germline V gene. The CDR3 is 14 amino acids. The CDR3 loop reads CASSLVQPNEKLFF. The CDR3 coding sequence is TGCGCCAGCAGCTTGGTACAGCCTAATGAAAAACTGTTTTTT. Filled out from reference TRBV5-1 and TRBJ1-4, the complete variable domain reads KAGVTQTPRYLIKTRGQQVTLSCSPISGHRSVSWYQQTPGQGLQFLFEYFSETQRNKGNFPGRFSGRQFSNSRSEMNVSTLELGDSALYLCASSLVQPNEKLFFGSGTQLSVL.

This clonotype has at least ten counts. The V gene is TRBV18, the J gene TRBJ1-5; perhaps TRBD1 as D (5 bases). Germline CDR1 and CDR2: KGHSH and LQKENI. Trimming removed 3 bases at V and 2 bases at J, with 14 bases between. The CDR3 is made up of 16 amino acids. CDR3: CASSPGEGSGNQPQHF. The CDR3 DNA is TGTGCCAGCTCACCCGGTGAGGGGTCGGGCAATCAGCCCCAGCATTTT.

The rearrangement joins TRBV18 to TRBJ2-2; D unclear. The CDR3 runs 16 residues. Looked up from germline, CDR1 is KGHSH and CDR2 is LQKENI. V was trimmed by 6 bases and J by 0 bases, leaving 14 bases between them. CDR3 coding DNA: TGTGCCAGCTCGGTGACACGAGACACGAACACCGGGGAGCTGTTTTTT. Translating gives CASSVTRDTNTGELFF.

This clonotype was counted only a few times. DNA of the CDR3: TGTGCCAGCAGGGTTCGGGGTGGCGAGCAGTACTTC. Translation: CASRVRGGEQYF. The rearrangement links TRBV13 to TRBJ2-7; the D gene is possibly TRBD2 (5 bases). This CDR3 spans 12 amino acids. V dropped 6 bases and J dropped 6 bases, with 12 bases sitting between them. In germline, CDR1 is PRHDT, CDR2 FYEKMQ (reference sequence). The whole variable domain, filled in from reference TRBV13 and TRBJ2-7, reads AAGVIQSPRHLIKEKRETATLKCYPIPRHDTVYWYQQGPGQDPQFLISFYEKMQSDKGSIPDRFSAQQFSDYHSELNMSSLELGDSALYFCASRVRGGEQYFGPGTRLTVT.

This clonotype was observed a handful of times. The chain links TRBV9 to TRBJ1-2; perhaps TRBD1 as D (5 bases). CDR3 length: 18 residues. Germline CDR1 and CDR2: SGDLS and YYNGEE. The V gene lost 0 bases and the J gene lost 0 bases, with 18 bases spanning the gap. In DNA, the CDR3 is TGTGCCAGCAGCGTAGGAGAGAGGGGCGCTTTAGCTAACTATGGCTACACCTTC. It yields the protein CASSVGERGALANYGYTF.

This clonotype appeared a few times. This chain uses TRBV27 with TRBJ1-1; a weak D match, TRBD1 (6 bases). Deletions cut 5 bases from V and 8 bases from J, with 15 bases between. The CDR3 contains 13 residues. Looked up from germline, CDR1 is MNHEY and CDR2 is SMNVEV (reference sequence). CDR3 amino acids: CASSTLQGTEAFF. For the CDR3, the DNA is TGTGCCAGCAGTACCTTACAGGGAACAGAAGCTTTCTTT.

This clonotype was counted at least ten times. The J gene is TRBJ1-4, the V gene TRBV7-9; possible D gene TRBD1, 5 bases. Germline loops: CDR1 SEHNR, CDR2 FQNEAQ (reference sequence). The length of the CDR3 is 16 residues. The ends were cut back, 5 bases at V and 0 bases at J, with 13 bases in the middle. CDR3 bases: TGTGCCAGCAGCCCATACTTGGGGGCAACTAATGAAAAACTGTTTTTT. This sequence encodes CASSPYLGATNEKLFF.

This clonotype was seen more than once but under ten times. The V and J genes are TRBV10-3 and TRBJ2-3; the match to TRBD2 covers 8 bases. Trimming took 8 bases from V and 0 from J; bases not matched to a gene: 10. Per the germline V gene, CDR1 is ENHRY and CDR2 is SYGVKD. The CDR3 has 16 amino acids. CDR3: CAIGLAGTTSTDTQYF. The DNA of the CDR3 is TGTGCCATCGGTTTAGCGGGAACGACTAGCACAGATACGCAGTATTTT.

This clonotype was seen repeatedly, ten times or more. The gene calls are TRBV3-1 and TRBJ2-2; possibly TRBD1 for D (5 bases). Deletions cut 3 bases from V and 7 bases from J, with 9 bases between. The CDR3 covers 13 residues. Germline V gene lookup returns CDR1 LGHDT and CDR2 YNNKEL (reference sequence). CDR3 nucleotide sequence: TGTGCCAGCAGCCACGACAGAATCGGGGAGCTGTTTTTT. This codes for CASSHDRIGELFF.

The chain couples TRBV4-1 to TRBJ2-1; TRBD2 agrees at 7 bases. CDR1 MGHRA and CDR2 YSYEKL come from the germline V gene. V dropped 0 bases and J dropped 8; count of bases not matched to a gene: 7. The CDR3 covers 15 residues. In DNA, the CDR3 is TGCGCCAGCAGCCAAGATGGGAGGGTTGGCGATGAGCAGTTCTTC. It codes for CASSQDGRVGDEQFF.

The genes are TRBV5-1 and TRBJ2-3; 12 bases align to TRBD2. Germline CDR1 reads SGHRS; CDR2 reads YFSETQ. J lost 3 bases, V lost 1 base, and 3 bases had no gene match. This CDR3 comprises 16 residues. The CDR3 sequence is CASSLPGLAGTDTQYF. CDR3 bases: TGCGCCAGCAGCTTGCCCGGACTAGCGGGGACAGATACGCAGTATTTT. Full variable domain (missing parts from reference TRBV5-1 and TRBJ2-3): KAGVTQTPRYLIKTRGQQVTLSCSPISGHRSVSWYQQTPGQGLQFLFEYFSETQRNKGNFPGRFSGRQFSNSRSEMNVSTLELGDSALYLCASSLPGLAGTDTQYFGPGTRLTVL.

This clonotype has ten or more counts. For the CDR3, the DNA is TGTGCCAGCAGCTCCGGACAGGGAATCTATGGCTACACCTTC. As protein: CASSSGQGIYGYTF. J is TRBJ1-2 and V is TRBV11-1, with TRBD1 matching over 8 bases. V trimming: 4 bases; J trimming: 4 bases; junction bases outside the gene matches: 5. The CDR3 extends over 14 amino acids. Germline V gene sequence: CDR1 SGHAT, CDR2 FQDESV (reference sequence).

This chain connects TRBV20-1 to TRBJ2-5, with D hard to call. The CDR3 length is 11 residues. Trimming stripped 3 bases from V and 3 bases from J, with 5 bases between. In germline, CDR1 is DFQATT, CDR2 SNEGSKA (reference sequence). CDR3 DNA sequence: TGCAGTGCTAGTCCAGAAGAGACCCAGTACTTC. The encoded protein is CSASPEETQYF.

This clonotype was picked up many times. The CDR3 DNA follows: TGTGCCAGCAGTCAGACTGGGACAGTGGTCTATGGCTACACCTTC. Its protein is CASSQTGTVVYGYTF. The rearrangement uses TRBV6-5 and TRBJ1-2, with 7 bases identical to TRBD1. The germline V gene encodes CDR1 MNHEY and CDR2 SVGAGI. V lost 5 bases, J lost 4 bases, and 10 bases stayed unmatched. The CDR3 length is 15 residues.

This clonotype was detected ten times or more. The chain uses TRBV7-9 and TRBJ1-4; 12 bases agree with TRBD1. The germline V gene encodes CDR1 SEHNR and CDR2 FQNEAQ (reference sequence). The CDR3 sequence is 19 residues long. Trimming removed 5 bases from V and 0 bases from J; junction bases left unmatched: 10. CDR3 residues: CASSPRGTGGYATNEKLFF. As DNA, the CDR3 is TGTGCCAGCAGCCCGCGGGGGACAGGGGGCTATGCAACTAATGAAAAACTGTTTTTT. Looking up the rest from reference TRBV7-9 and TRBJ1-4 gives the full variable domain: DTGVSQNPRHKITKRGQNVTFRCDPISEHNRLYWYRQTLGQGPEFLTYFQNEAQLEKSRLLSDRFSAERPKGSFSTLEIQRTEQGDSAMYLCASSPRGTGGYATNEKLFFGSGTQLSVL.

This clonotype has more than one count but fewer than ten. This sequence joins TRBV24-1 and TRBJ1-2; unclear D gene. Germline lookup yields CDR1 KGHDR and CDR2 SFDVKD. The CDR3 sequence is 11 residues long. V gave up 3 bases and J gave up 3 bases, with 1 base separating them. CDR3 loop: CATSDDYGYTF. CDR3 nucleotides: TGTGCCACCAGTGATGACTATGGCTACACCTTC.

The sample holds a few counts of this clonotype. The rearrangement joins TRBV13 to TRBJ2-2; no definite D call. V lost 0 bases and J lost 3, with 8 bases in between. This CDR3 has 15 amino acids. The germline gives CDR1 PRHDT, CDR2 FYEKMQ (reference sequence). The CDR3 is CASSLGLRYTGELFF. The CDR3 region has the DNA TGTGCCAGCAGCTTAGGGCTTAGGTACACCGGGGAGCTGTTTTTT.

Concerning this clonotype: A much larger clone is a single base away; this may be a read error. The V and J genes are TRBV28 and TRBJ1-1, with D unclear. Germline CDR1 reads MDHEN; CDR2 reads SYDVKM. This CDR3 spans 15 amino acids. V lost 6 bases to trimming and J lost 1 base, with 15 bases between them. This chain's CDR3 is CASRPAGPKNTEAFF. CDR3 nucleotides: TGTGCCAGCAGACCCGCTGGCCCAAAGAACACTGAAGCTTTCTTT.

This clonotype was seen many times. The V gene is TRBV5-6, the J gene TRBJ2-4, with D uncertain. Germline CDR1 is SGHDT and CDR2 is YYEEEE. There are 14 residues in the CDR3. V shed 0 bases and J shed 1 base, with 5 bases lying between them. The CDR3 here is CASSLGQAKNIQYF. The CDR3 DNA reads as TGTGCCAGCAGCTTGGGGCAGGCCAAAAACATTCAGTACTTC.

This clonotype was detected ten times or more. The genes are TRBV5-1 and TRBJ2-5, with D possibly matching TRBD2 (6 bases). The CDR3 is 15 residues long. Germline CDR1 SGHRS, CDR2 YFSETQ. The V gene lost 3 bases and the J gene lost 3 bases, with 15 bases spanning the gap. CDR3 coding DNA: TGCGCCAGCAGCTACCTGGAGCGGGTGGAAGAGACCCAGTACTTC. It encodes CASSYLERVEETQYF.

The rearrangement joins TRBV30 to TRBJ2-1; D is unresolved. The length of the CDR3 is 15 residues. CDR1 is GTSNPN and CDR2 is SVGIG in the germline V gene (reference sequence). The ends were cut back, 3 bases at V and 4 bases at J, with 16 bases in the middle. The CDR3 DNA reads TGTGCCTGGAGCCATCGAGGTAGCAGATACAATGAGCAGTTCTTC. It encodes CAWSHRGSRYNEQFF.

This clonotype occurred a few times. DNA of the CDR3: TGTGCCAGCAGTTACGGGCCACGGGGAGTTATTTACGAGCAGTACTTC. Translated, it gives CASSYGPRGVIYEQYF. This sequence joins TRBV6-2 or TRBV6-3 and TRBJ2-7; possible D gene TRBD2, 5 bases. Germline V gene lookup returns CDR1 MNHEY and CDR2 SVGEGT. The germline V and J ends were trimmed by 2 bases and 4 bases, with 18 bases remaining between them. This CDR3 has 16 residues.

This clonotype was picked up many times. The V call is TRBV6-1, the J call TRBJ2-1, with D perhaps matching TRBD1 (7 bases). CDR1 and CDR2 from the germline V gene are MNHNS and SASEGT. This CDR3 is 16 amino acids long. Trimming left V 1 base short and J 2 bases short, with 12 bases between. The CDR3 region has the DNA TGTGCCAGCAGTGAAGAGTGGAGGGGGCCCTACAATGAGCAGTTCTTC. Its translation: CASSEEWRGPYNEQFF.

The rearrangement links TRBV20-1 to TRBJ2-3, with 10 bases fitting TRBD2. The CDR3 has 15 residues. The V gene's germline CDR1 is DFQATT and CDR2 SNEGSKA (reference sequence). The J segment lost 1 base and the V segment lost 8 bases, leaving 9 bases of the junction unmatched. CDR3 coding DNA: TGCAGTCTAAACGCCGGGACTAGCGGCACAGATACGCAGTATTTT. Translating gives CSLNAGTSGTDTQYF.